This record looks at one T cell receptor (beta chain) sequence and its context. This table comes from immunoSEQ multiplex PCR, and its TCRdb copy is limited to in-frame clones, with some not included. In the table there are 60,000 to 85,000 clones, approximately 80% of which are singletons. This record belongs to a study of OX40 agonist ivuxolimab in advanced cancers. Study in general: Ivuxolimab, an antibody acting as an agonist of OX40 (CD134), was used to treat patients. Intravenous ivuxolimab at 0.01 to 10 mg/kg was given to patients every 2 weeks. The dose-escalation group included hepatocellular carcinoma, melanoma, renal cell carcinoma and head and neck cancer.

Patients were ruled out by autoimmune disease history or systemic immunosuppression. Germline V gene lookup returns CDR1 SGHDT and CDR2 YYEEEE. This CDR3 has 15 amino acids. The germline V and J ends were trimmed by 4 bases and 3 bases, with 17 bases remaining between them. The clonotype was recovered from an adult with an advanced solid tumor such as melanoma, head and neck, liver or kidney cancer. This chain connects TRBV5-6 to TRBJ2-7, with D possibly matching TRBD2 (7 bases). Sample: CD4+ or CD8+ T cells sorted from blood, taken in a trial of the OX40 agonist ivuxolimab. The CDR3 protein is CASSHLRGRNYEQYF. The CDR3 DNA sequence: TGTGCCAGCAGCCATTTGCGGGGGCGCAACTACGAGCAGTACTTC.